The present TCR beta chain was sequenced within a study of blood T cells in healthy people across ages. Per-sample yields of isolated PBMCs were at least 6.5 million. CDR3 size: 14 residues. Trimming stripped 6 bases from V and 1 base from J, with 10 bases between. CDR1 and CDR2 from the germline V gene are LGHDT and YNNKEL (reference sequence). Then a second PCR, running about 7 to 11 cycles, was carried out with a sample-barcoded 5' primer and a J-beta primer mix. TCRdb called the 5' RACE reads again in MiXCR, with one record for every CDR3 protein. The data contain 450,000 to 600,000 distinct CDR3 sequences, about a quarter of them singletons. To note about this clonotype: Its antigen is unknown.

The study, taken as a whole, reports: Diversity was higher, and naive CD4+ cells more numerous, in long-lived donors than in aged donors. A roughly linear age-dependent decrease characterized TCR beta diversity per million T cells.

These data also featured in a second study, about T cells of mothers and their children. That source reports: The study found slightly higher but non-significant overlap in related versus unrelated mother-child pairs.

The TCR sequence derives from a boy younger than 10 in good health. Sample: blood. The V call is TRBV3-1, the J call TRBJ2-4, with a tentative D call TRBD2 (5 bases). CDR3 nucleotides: TGTGCCAGCAGTCGCGAGCGGGCCAAAAACATTCAGTACTTC. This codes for CASSRERAKNIQYF.